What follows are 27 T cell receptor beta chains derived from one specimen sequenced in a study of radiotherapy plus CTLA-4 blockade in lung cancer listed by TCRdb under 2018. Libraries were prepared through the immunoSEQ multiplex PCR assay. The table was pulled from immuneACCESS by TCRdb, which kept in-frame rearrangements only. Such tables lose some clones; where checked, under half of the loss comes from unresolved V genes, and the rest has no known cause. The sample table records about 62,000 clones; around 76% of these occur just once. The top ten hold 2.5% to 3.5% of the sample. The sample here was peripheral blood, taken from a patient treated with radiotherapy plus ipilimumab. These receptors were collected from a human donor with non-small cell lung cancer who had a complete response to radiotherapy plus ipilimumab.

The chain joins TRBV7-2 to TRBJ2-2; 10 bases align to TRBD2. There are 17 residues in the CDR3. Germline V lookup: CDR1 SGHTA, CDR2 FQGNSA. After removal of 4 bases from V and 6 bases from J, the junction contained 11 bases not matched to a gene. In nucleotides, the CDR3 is TGTGCCAGCAGCTACATCTCTAGCGGGAGCAGGTCCGGGGAGCTGTTTTTT. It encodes CASSYISSGSRSGELFF.

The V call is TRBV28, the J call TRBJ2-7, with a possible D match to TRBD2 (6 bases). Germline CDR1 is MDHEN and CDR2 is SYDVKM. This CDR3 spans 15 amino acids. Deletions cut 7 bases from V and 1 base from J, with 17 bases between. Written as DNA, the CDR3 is TGTGCCAGCAAGGAGGGTGGAAGGTTTTCCTACGAGCAGTACTTC. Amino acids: CASKEGGRFSYEQYF.

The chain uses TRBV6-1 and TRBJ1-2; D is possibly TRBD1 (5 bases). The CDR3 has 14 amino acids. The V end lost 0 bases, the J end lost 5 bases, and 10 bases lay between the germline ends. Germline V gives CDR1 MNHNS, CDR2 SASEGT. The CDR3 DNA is TGTGCCAGCAGTGAAGCGGACCGGGGGTATGGCTACACCTTC. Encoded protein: CASSEADRGYGYTF.

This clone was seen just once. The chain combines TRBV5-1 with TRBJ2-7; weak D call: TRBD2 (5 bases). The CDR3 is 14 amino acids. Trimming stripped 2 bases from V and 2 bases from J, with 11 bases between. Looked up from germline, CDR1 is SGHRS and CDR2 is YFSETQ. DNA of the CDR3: TGCGCCAGCAGCTTTCGCGGGTCCACCTACGAGCAGTACTTC. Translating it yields CASSFRGSTYEQYF.

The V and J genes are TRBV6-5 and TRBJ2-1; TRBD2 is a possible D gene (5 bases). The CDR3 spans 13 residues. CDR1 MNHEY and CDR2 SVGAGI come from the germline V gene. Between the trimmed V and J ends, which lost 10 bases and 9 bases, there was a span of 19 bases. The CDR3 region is CATSWRRAGEQFF. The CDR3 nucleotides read TGTGCCACTTCGTGGCGACGGGCGGGTGAGCAGTTCTTC.

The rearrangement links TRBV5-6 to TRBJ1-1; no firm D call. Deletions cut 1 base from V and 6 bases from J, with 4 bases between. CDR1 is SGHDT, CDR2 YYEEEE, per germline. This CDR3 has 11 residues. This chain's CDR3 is CASSLYSEAFF. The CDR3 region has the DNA TGTGCCAGCAGCTTGTATTCTGAAGCTTTCTTT.

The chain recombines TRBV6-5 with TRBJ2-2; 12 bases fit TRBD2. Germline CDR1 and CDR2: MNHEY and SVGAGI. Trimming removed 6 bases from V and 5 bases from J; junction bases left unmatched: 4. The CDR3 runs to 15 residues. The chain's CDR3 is CASSPTSGGTGELFF. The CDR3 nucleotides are TGTGCCAGCAGCCCTACTAGCGGGGGGACCGGGGAGCTGTTTTTT.

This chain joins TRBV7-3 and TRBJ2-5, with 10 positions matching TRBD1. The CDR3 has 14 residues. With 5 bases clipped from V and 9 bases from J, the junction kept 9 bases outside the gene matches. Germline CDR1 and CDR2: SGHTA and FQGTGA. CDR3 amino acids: CASSPGSDRGAQYF. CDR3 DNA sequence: TGTGCCAGCAGCCCGGGGTCGGACAGGGGGGCCCAGTACTTC.

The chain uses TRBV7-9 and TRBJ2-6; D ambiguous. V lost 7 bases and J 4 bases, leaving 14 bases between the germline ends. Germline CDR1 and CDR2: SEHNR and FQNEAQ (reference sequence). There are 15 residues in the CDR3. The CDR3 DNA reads TGTGCCAGCACCCTTGAACGGTCGGGGGCCAACGTCCTGACTTTC. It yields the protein CASTLERSGANVLTF.

CDR3 sequence: CASSPSEETQYF. The CDR3 nucleotides are TGTGCCAGCTCACCGTCTGAGGAGACCCAGTACTTC. The chain uses TRBV18 and TRBJ2-5; D gene ambiguous. This CDR3 has 12 residues. Germline V gene sequence: CDR1 KGHSH, CDR2 LQKENI. Between the trimmed V and J ends, which lost 3 bases and 5 bases, there was a span of 7 bases.

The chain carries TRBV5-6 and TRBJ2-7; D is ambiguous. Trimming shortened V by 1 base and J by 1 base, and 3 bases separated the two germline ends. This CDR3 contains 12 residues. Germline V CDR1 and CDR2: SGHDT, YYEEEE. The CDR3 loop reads CASSLSSYEQYF. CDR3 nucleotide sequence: TGTGCCAGCAGCTTGTCATCCTACGAGCAGTACTTC. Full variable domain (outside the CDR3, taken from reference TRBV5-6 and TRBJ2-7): DAGVTQSPTHLIKTRGQQVTLRCSPKSGHDTVSWYQQALGQGPQFIFQYYEEEERQRGNFPDRFSGHQFPNYSSELNVNALLLGDSALYLCASSLSSYEQYFGPGTRLTVT.

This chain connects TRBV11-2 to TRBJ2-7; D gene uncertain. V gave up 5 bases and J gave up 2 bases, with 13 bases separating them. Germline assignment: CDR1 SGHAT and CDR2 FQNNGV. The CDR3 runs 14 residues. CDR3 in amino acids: CASSRTAGTYEQYF. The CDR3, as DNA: TGTGCCAGCAGCCGAACGGCAGGAACCTACGAGCAGTACTTC.

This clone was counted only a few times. The CDR3 loop is CSVEDGLSYEQYF. The CDR3 DNA follows: TGCAGCGTTGAAGATGGGCTGTCCTACGAGCAGTACTTC. The chain is built from TRBV29-1 and TRBJ2-7; D gene uncertain. CDR1 SQVTM and CDR2 ANQGSEA come from the germline V gene. Trimming removed 0 bases at V and 1 base at J, with 7 bases between. This CDR3 contains 13 residues.

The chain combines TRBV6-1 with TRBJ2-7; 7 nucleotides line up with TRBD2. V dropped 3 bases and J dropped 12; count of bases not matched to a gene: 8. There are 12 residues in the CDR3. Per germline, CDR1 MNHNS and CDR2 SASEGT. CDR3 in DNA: TGTGCCAGCAGTGATTTGGAGCGGGACCCGTACTTC. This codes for CASSDLERDPYF.

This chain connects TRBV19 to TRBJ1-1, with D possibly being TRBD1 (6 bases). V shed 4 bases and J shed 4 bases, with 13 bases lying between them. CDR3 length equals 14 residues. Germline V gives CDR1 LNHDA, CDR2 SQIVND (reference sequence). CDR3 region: CASSNRERGTEAFF. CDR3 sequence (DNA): TGTGCCAGTAGTAACAGGGAAAGGGGCACTGAAGCTTTCTTT.

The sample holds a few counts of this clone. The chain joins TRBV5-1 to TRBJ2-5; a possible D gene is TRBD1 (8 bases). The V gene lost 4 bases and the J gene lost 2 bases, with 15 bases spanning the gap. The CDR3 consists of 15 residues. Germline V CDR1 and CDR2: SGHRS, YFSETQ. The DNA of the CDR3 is TGCGCCAGCAGCCAAGGACAGGGAGGGCAAGAGACCCAGTACTTC. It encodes CASSQGQGGQETQYF.

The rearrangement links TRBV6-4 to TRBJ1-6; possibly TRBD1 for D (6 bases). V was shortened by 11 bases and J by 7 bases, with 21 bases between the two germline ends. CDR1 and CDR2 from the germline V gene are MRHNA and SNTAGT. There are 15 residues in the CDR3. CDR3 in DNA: TGTGCCTATCGGGGGGCCAGCAATTTCAATTCACCCCTCCACTTT. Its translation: CAYRGASNFNSPLHF.

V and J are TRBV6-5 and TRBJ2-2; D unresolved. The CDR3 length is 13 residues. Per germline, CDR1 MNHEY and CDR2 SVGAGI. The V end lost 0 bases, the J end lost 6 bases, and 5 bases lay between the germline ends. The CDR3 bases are TGTGCCAGCAGTTACTCCCGGGCCGGGGAGCTGTTTTTT. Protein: CASSYSRAGELFF.

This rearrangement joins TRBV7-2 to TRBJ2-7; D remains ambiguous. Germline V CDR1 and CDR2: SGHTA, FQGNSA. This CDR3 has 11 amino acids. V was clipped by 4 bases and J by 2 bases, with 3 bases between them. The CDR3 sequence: CASSSAYEQYF. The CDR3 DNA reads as TGTGCCAGCAGCTCCGCCTACGAGCAGTACTTC.

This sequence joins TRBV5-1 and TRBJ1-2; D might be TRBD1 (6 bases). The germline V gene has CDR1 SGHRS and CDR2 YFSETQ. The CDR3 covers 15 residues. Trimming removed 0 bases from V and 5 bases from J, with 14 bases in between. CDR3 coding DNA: TGCGCCAGCAGCTTGGGACAGGCCAGGACTTATGGCTACACCTTC. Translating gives CASSLGQARTYGYTF.

The CDR3 bases are TGCAGCGTTGGAACGGACGAGCAGTACTTC. It codes for CSVGTDEQYF. The chain employs TRBV29-1 and TRBJ2-7; D not resolved. The CDR3 extends over 10 amino acids. Germline V gene sequence: CDR1 SQVTM, CDR2 ANQGSEA. The V gene lost 4 bases and the J gene lost 5 bases, with 6 bases spanning the gap.

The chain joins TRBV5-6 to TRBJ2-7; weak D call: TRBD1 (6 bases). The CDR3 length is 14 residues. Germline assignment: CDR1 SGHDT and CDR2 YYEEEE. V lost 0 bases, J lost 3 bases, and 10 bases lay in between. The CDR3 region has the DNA TGTGCCAGCAGCTTGGGTCAGGGGAACTACGAGCAGTACTTC. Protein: CASSLGQGNYEQYF.

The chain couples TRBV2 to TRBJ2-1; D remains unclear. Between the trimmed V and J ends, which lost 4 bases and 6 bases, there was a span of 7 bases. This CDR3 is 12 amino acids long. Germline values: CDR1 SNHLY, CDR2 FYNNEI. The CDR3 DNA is TGTGCCAGCAGTGTCAGGATCAATGAGCAGTTCTTC. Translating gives CASSVRINEQFF.

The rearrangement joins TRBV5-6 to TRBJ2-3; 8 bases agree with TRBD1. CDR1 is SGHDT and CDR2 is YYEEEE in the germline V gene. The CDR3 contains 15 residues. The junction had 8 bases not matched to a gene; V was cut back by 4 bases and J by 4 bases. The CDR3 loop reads CASSLGQAGADTQYF. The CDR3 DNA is TGTGCCAGCAGCCTGGGACAGGCCGGGGCAGATACGCAGTATTTT.

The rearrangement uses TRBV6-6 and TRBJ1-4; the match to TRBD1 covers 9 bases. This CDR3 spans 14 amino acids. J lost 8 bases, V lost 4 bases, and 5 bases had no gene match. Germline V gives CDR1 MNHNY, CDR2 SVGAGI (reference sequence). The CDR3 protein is CASSLQGASEKLFF. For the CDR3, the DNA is TGTGCCAGCAGTTTACAGGGGGCGAGCGAAAAACTGTTTTTT.

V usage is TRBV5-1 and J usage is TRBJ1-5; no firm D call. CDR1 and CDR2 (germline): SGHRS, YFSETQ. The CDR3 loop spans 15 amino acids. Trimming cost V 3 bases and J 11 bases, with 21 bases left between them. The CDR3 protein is CASSSPRSQQSAQHF. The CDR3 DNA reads TGCGCCAGCAGCTCGCCGAGGAGTCAGCAATCAGCCCAGCATTTT.

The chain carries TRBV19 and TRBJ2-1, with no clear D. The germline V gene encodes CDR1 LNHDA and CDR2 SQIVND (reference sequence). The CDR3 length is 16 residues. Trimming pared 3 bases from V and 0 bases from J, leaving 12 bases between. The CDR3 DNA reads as TGTGCCAGTAGTATTACCCCCGGAGTCTCCTACAATGAGCAGTTCTTC. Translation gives CASSITPGVSYNEQFF.